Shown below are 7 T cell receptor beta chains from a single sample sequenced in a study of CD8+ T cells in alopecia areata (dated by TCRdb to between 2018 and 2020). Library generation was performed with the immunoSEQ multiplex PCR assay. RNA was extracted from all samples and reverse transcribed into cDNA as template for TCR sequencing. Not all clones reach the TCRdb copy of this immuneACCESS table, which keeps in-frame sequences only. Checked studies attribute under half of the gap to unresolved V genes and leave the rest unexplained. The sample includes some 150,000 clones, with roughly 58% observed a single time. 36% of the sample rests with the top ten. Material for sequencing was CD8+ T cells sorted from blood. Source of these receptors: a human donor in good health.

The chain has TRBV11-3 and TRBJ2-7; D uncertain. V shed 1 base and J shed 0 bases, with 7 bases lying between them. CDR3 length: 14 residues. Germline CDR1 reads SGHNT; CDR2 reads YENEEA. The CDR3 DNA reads TGTGCCAGCAGCTTAGTTTTTCACTCCTACGAGCAGTACTTC. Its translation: CASSLVFHSYEQYF.

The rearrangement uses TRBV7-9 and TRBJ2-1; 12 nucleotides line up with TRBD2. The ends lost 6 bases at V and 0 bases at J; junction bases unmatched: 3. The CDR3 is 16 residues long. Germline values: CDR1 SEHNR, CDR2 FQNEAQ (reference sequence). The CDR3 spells CASRPTSGSSYNEQFF. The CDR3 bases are TGTGCCAGCAGGCCGACTAGCGGGAGCTCCTACAATGAGCAGTTCTTC.

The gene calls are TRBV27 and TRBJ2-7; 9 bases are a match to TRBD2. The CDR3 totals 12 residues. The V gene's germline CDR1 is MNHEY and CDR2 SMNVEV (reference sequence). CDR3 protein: CATRREGDEQYF. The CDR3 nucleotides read TGTGCAACACGGCGGGAGGGGGACGAGCAGTACTTC.

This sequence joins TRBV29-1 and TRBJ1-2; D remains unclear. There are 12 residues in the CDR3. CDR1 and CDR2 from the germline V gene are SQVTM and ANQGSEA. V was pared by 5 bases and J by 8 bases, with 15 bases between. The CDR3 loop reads CSVLADRKGYTF. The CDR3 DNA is TGCAGCGTTCTAGCGGATCGGAAGGGCTACACCTTC.

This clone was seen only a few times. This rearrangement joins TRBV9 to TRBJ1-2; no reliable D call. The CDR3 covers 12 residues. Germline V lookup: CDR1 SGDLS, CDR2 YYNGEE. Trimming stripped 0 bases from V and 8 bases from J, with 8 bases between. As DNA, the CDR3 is TGTGCCAGCAGCGTAGCTGCCCGCGGCTACACCTTC. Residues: CASSVAARGYTF.

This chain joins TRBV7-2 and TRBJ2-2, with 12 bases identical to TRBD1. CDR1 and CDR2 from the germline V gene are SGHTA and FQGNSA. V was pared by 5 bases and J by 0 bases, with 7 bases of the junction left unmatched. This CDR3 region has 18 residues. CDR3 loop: CASSGRDRGHANTGELFF. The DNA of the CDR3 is TGTGCCAGCAGCGGTAGGGACAGGGGGCACGCGAACACCGGGGAGCTGTTTTTT. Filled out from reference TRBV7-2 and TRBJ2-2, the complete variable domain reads GAGVSQSPSNKVTEKGKDVELRCDPISGHTALYWYRQSLGQGLEFLIYFQGNSAPDKSGLPSDRFSAERTGGSVSTLTIQRTQQEDSAVYLCASSGRDRGHANTGELFFGEGSRLTVL.

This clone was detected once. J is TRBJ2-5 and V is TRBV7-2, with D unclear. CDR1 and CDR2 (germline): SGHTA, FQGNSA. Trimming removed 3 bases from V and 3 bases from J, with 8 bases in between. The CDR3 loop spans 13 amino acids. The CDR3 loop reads CASSFPFEETQYF. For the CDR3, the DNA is TGTGCCAGCAGCTTTCCGTTCGAAGAGACCCAGTACTTC.